The clone carrying this TCR beta chain was found many times. CDR3 length: 17 residues. The V and J ends lost 6 bases and 1 base, in that order; junction bases with no gene match: 15. The germline CDR1 and CDR2 sequences are MNHEY and SMNVEV (reference sequence). These data belong to a study of T cells in Graves' hyperthyroidism and ophthalmopathy. Across the study: Peripheral blood sampling occurred at initial diagnosis, before any treatment.

What was amplified from RNA transcripts were TCR beta CDR3 regions. HTBI primers drove first-round RT-PCR of the TCR CDR3. TCRdb re-called the multiplex PCR reads through MiXCR, storing one row per CDR3 protein. Among hundreds of thousands of distinct CDR3 sequences, approximately 14% were seen once, and the ten largest hold around an eighth. The source material was blood. The J gene is TRBJ2-7, the V gene TRBV27, with 7 positions matching TRBD2. This receptor was identified in a woman in her 50s with Graves' ophthalmopathy. The CDR3 protein is CASSSTGLVWRSYEQYF. The CDR3 nucleotides are TGTGCCAGCAGCAGCACAGGACTAGTTTGGAGGTCCTACGAGCAGTACTTC.